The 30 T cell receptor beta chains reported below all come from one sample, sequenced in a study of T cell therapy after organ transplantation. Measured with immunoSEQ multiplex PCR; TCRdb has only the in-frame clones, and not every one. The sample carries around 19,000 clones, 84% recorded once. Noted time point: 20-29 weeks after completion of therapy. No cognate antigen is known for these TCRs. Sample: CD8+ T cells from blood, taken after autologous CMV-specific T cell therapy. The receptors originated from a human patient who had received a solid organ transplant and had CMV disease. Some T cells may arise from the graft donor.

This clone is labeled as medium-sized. Written as DNA, the CDR3 is TGTGCCATTTCGGACAGGGAAATTTCACCCCTCCACTTT. As protein: CAISDREISPLHF. The genes are TRBV6-1 and TRBJ1-6; 8 positions agree with TRBD1. CDR1 is MNHNS and CDR2 is SASEGT in the germline V gene. With V trimmed by 10 bases and J by 9 bases, 8 bases remained unmatched. The length of the CDR3 is 13 residues.

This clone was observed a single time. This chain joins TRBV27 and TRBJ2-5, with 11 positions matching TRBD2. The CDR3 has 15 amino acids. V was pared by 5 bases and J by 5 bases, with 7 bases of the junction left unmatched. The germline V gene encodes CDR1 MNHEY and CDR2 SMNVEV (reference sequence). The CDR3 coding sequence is TGTGCCAGCAGTGCCCTTAGCGGGGGGGCGGAGACCCAGTACTTC. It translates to CASSALSGGAETQYF.

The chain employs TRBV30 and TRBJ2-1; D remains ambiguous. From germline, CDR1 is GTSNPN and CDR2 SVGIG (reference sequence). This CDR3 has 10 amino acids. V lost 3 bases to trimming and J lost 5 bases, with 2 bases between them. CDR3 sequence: CAWSHNEQFF. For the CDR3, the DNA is TGTGCCTGGAGCCACAATGAGCAGTTCTTC.

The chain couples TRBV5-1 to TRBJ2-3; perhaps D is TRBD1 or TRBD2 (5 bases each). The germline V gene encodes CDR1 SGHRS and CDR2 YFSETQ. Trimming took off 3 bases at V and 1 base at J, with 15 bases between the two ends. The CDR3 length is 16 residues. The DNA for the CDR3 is TGCGCCAGCAGCTGGGGACCGGGACGGGGCACAGATACGCAGTATTTT. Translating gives CASSWGPGRGTDTQYF.

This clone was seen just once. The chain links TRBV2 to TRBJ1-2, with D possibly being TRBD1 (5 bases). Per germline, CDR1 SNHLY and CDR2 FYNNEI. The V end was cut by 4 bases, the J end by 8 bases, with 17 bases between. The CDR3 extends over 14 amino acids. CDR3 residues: CASSGVWDFGGYTF. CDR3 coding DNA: TGTGCCAGCAGTGGGGTTTGGGACTTTGGGGGCTACACCTTC.

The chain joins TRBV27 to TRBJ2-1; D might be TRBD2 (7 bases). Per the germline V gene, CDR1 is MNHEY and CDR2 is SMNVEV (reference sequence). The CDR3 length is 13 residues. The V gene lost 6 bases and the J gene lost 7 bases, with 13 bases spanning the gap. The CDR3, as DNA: TGTGCCAGCAGCTGGGGGGGCGGGAATGAGCAGTTCTTC. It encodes CASSWGGGNEQFF.

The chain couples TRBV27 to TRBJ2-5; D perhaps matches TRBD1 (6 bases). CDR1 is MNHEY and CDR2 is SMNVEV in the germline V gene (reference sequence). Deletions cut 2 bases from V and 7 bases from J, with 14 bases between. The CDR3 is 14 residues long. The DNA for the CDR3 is TGTGCCAGCAGTTTAGGGGACAACCAACGGACCCAGTACTTC. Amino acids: CASSLGDNQRTQYF.

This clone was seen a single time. CDR3 region: CASSFHNGQETQYF. In DNA form, the CDR3 reads TGTGCCAGCAGTTTTCACAACGGCCAAGAGACCCAGTACTTC. The gene calls are TRBV27 and TRBJ2-5; no reliable D call. Germline V gene lookup returns CDR1 MNHEY and CDR2 SMNVEV (reference sequence). This CDR3 region has 14 residues. V shed 3 bases and J shed 1 base, with 9 bases lying between them.

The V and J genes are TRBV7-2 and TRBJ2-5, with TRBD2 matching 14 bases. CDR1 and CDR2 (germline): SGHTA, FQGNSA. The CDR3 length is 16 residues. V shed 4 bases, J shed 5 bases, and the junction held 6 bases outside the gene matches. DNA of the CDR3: TGTGCCAGCAGCTCCGGACTAGCGGGAGGAATGGAGACCCAGTACTTC. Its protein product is CASSSGLAGGMETQYF.

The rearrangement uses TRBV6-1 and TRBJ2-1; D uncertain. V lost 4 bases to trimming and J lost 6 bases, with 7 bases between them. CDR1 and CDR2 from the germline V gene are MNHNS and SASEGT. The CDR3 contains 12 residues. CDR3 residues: CASSGQPNEQFF. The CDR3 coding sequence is TGTGCCAGCAGTGGGCAGCCCAATGAGCAGTTCTTC.

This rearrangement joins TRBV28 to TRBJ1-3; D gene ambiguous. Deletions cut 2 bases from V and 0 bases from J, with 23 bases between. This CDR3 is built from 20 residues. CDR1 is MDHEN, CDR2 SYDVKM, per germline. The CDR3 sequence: CASSLTPFASGQSSGNTIYF. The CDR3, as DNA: TGTGCCAGCAGTTTAACTCCATTTGCCTCTGGGCAAAGCTCTGGAAACACCATATATTTT.

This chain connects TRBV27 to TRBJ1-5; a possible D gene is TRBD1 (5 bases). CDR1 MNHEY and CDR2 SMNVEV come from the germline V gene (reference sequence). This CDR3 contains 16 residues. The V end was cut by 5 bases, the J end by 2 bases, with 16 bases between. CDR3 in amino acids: CASSPTDNDGNQPQHF. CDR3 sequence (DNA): TGTGCCAGCAGTCCGACGGACAACGACGGCAATCAGCCCCAGCATTTT.

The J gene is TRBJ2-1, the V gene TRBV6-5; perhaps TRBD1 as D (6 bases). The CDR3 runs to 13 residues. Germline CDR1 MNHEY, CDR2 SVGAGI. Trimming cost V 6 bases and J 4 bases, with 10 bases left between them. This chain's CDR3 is CASSPTGYNEQFF. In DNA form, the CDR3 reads TGTGCCAGCAGCCCAACAGGGTACAATGAGCAGTTCTTC.

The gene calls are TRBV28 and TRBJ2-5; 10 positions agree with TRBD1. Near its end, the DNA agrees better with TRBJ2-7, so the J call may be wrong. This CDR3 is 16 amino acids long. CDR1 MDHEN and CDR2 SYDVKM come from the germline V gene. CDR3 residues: CASSSYDRGLYYEQYF. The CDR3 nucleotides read TGTGCCAGCAGTTCCTACGACAGGGGGCTCTACTACGAGCAGTACTTC.

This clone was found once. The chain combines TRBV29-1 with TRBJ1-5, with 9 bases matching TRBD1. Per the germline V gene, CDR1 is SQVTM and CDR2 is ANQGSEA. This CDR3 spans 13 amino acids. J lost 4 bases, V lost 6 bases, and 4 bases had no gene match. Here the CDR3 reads CSVPGTGNQPQHF. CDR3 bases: TGCAGCGTCCCGGGGACAGGGAATCAGCCCCAGCATTTT.

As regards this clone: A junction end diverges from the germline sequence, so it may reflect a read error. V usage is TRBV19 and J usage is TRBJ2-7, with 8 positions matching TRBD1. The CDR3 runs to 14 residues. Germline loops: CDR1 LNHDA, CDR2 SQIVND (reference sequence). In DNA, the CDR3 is TGTGCCAGTAGTATAGGCGACAGGGGCTACCAGCAGTACTTC. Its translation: CASSIGDRGYQQYF.

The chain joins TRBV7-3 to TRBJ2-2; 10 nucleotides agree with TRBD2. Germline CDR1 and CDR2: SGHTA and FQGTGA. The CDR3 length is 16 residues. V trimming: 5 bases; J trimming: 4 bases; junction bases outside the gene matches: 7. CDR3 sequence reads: CASSTTSGRGTGELFF. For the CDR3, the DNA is TGTGCCAGCAGCACCACCAGCGGGAGGGGCACCGGGGAGCTGTTTTTT.

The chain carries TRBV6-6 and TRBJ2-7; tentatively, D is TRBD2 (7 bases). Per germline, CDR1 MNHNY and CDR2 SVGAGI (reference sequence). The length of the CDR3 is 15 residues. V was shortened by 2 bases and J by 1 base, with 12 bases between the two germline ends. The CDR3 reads CASSYGGGRSYEQYF. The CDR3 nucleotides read TGTGCCAGCAGTTACGGGGGCGGGAGATCCTACGAGCAGTACTTC.

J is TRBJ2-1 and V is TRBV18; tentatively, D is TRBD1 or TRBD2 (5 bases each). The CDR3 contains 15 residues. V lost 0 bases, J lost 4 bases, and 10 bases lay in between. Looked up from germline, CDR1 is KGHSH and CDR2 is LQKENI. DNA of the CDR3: TGTGCCAGCTCACCACCCGGGACGGTATACAATGAGCAGTTCTTC. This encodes CASSPPGTVYNEQFF.

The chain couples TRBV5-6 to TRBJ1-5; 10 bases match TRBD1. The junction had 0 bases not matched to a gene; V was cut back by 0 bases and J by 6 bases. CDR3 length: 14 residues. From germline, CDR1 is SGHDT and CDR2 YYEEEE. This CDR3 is CASSLGQGAQPQHF. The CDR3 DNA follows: TGTGCCAGCAGCTTGGGACAGGGGGCTCAGCCCCAGCATTTT.

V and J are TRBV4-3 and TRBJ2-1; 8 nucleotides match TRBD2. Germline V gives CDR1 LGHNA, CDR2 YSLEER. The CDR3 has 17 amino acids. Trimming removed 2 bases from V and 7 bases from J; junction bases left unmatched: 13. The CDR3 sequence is CASSQFKAEASGNEQFF. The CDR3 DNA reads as TGCGCCAGCAGCCAATTTAAAGCGGAGGCTAGCGGGAATGAGCAGTTCTTC.

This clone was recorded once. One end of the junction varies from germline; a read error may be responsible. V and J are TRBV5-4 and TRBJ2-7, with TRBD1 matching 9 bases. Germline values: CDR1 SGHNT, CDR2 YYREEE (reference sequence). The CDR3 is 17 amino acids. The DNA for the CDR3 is TGTGCCAGCAGCTTGTGGGGGACAGGGATATTCTCCAACGAGCAGTACTTC. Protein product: CASSLWGTGIFSNEQYF.

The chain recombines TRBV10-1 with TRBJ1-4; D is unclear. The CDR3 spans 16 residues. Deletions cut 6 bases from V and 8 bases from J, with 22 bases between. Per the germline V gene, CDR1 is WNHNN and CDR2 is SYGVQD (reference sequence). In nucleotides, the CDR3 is TGCGCCAGCAGCGACGGACCTGAGGCCCTCCGGGAAAAACTGTTTTTT. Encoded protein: CASSDGPEALREKLFF.

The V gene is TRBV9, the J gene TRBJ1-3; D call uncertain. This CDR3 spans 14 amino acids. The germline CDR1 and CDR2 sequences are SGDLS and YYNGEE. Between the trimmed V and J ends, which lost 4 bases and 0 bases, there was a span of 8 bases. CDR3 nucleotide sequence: TGTGCCAGCAGCCCAGAACGCTCTGGAAACACCATATATTTT. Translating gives CASSPERSGNTIYF. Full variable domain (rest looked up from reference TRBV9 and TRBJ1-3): DSGVTQTPKHLITATGQRVTLRCSPRSGDLSVYWYQQSLDQGLQFLIQYYNGEERAKGNILERFSAQQFPDLHSELNLSSLELGDSALYFCASSPERSGNTIYFGEGSWLTVV.

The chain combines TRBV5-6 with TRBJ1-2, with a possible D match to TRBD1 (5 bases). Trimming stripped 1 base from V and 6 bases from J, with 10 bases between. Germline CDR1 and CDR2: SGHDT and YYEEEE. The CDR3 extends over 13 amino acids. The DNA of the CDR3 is TGTGCCAGCAGCTTGCAGGGTTGGAATGGCTACACCTTC. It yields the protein CASSLQGWNGYTF.

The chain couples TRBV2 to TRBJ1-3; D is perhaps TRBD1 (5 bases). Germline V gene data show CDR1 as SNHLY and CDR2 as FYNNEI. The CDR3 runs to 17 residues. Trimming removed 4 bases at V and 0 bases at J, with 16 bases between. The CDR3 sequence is CASSGAGQKDSGNTIYF. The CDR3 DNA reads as TGTGCCAGCAGTGGGGCGGGGCAGAAAGACTCTGGAAACACCATATATTTT. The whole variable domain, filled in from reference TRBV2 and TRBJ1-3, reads EPEVTQTPSHQVTQMGQEVILRCVPISNHLYFYWYRQILGQKVEFLVSFYNNEISEKSEIFDDQFSVERPDGSNFTLKIRSTKLEDSAMYFCASSGAGQKDSGNTIYFGEGSWLTVV.

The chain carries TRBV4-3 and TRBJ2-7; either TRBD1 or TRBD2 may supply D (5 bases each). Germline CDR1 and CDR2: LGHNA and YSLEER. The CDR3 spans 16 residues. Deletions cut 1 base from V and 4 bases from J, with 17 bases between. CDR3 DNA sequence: TGCGCCAGCAGCCAAGGGTGGGACCGGTTTGGGTACGAGCAGTACTTC. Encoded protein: CASSQGWDRFGYEQYF.

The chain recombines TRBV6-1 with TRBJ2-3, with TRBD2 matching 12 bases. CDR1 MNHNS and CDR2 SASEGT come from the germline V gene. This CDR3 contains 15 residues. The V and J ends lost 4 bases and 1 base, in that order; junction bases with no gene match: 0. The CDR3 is CASSGLAGGTDTQYF. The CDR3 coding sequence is TGTGCCAGCAGTGGACTAGCGGGGGGCACAGATACGCAGTATTTT.

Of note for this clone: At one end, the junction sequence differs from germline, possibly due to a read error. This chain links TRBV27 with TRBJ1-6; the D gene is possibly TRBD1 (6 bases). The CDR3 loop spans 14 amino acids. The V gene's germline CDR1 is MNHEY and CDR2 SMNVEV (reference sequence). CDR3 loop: CASGLGGAFSPLHF. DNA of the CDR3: TGTGCCAGCGGTTTGGGGGGGGCTTTTTCACCCCTCCACTTT.

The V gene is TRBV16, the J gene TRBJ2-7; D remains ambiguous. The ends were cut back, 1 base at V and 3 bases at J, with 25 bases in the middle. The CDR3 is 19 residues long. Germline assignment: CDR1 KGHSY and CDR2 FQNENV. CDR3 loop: CASSQLKSSPANQNYEQYF. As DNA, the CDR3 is TGTGCCAGCAGCCAATTGAAGAGTAGCCCCGCCAACCAGAACTACGAGCAGTACTTC.